The T cell receptor beta chain under discussion was sequenced for a study of blood T cell repertoires in COVID-19. At the level of the study: Collection of acute and convalescent COVID-19 samples took place in the United States, Italy and Spain. From T cells, B-cell-depleted T cells, or PBMCs came the material, which was cDNA or gDNA.

The CDR3 length is 14 residues. Germline CDR1 MNHEY, CDR2 SMNVEV (reference sequence). Deletions cut 4 bases from V and 4 bases from J, with 13 bases between. Participants had their cohort set by participant-reported clinical history. Recovered status applied to Cohort 3 donors who had two consecutive negative PCRs. It also applied to those with clearance or with symptom resolution. The method was immunoSEQ multiplex PCR; TCRdb's version includes in-frame clones alone and lacks a portion of them. The table records some 250,000 clones, approximately 85% of them present only once. The clonotype was recovered from a woman aged 50 to 60 who had recovered from COVID-19. This chain links TRBV27 with TRBJ1-2; D unresolved. Sequencing was performed on PBMCs or T cells enriched from blood (not recorded which). CDR3 DNA sequence: TGTGCCAGCAGTTCCAGGACTGATAGCTATGGCTACACCTTC. This sequence encodes CASSSRTDSYGYTF.